One and the same sample provided the 29 T cell receptor beta chains below, sequenced in a study of blood T cell repertoires in COVID-19. Clones were sequenced by immunoSEQ multiplex PCR, and TCRdb holds only the in-frame ones, with some missing. Among 100,000 or so clones, roughly nine tenths were seen once, and the ten largest hold around 5%. What was sequenced was peripheral blood. The receptor source for this set is a woman aged 45-65 years with COVID-19, enrolled during active disease.

This clone was observed a single time. J is TRBJ2-6 and V is TRBV29-1, with D perhaps TRBD1 (6 bases). The CDR3 is made up of 16 amino acids. The germline CDR1 and CDR2 sequences are SQVTM and ANQGSEA. V was trimmed by 6 bases and J by 2 bases, leaving 17 bases between them. In nucleotides, the CDR3 is TGCAGCGTATGTGGCAGGGGCCCAACTGGGGCCAACGTCCTGACTTTC. Amino acids: CSVCGRGPTGANVLTF. Looking up the rest from reference TRBV29-1 and TRBJ2-6 gives the full variable domain: SAVISQKPSRDICQRGTSLTIQCQVDSQVTMMFWYRQQPGQSLTLIATANQGSEATYESGFVIDKFPISRPNLTFSTLTVSNMSPEDSSIYLCSVCGRGPTGANVLTFGAGSRLTVL.

The rearrangement links TRBV7-3 to TRBJ2-1; TRBD2 is a possible D gene (5 bases). Between the trimmed V and J ends, which lost 6 bases and 5 bases, there was a span of 11 bases. The length of the CDR3 is 13 residues. CDR1 is SGHTA and CDR2 is FQGTGA in the germline V gene. CDR3 amino acids: CASSSFGDNEQFF. DNA of the CDR3: TGTGCCAGCAGTTCCTTCGGGGACAATGAGCAGTTCTTC.

This clone was recorded only once. The rearrangement joins TRBV10-2 to TRBJ1-1; 7 bases align to TRBD1. With V trimmed by 6 bases and J by 0 bases, 7 bases remained unmatched. Germline V CDR1 and CDR2: WSHSY, SAAADI. This CDR3 comprises 15 residues. This CDR3 is CASSDPTGLNTEAFF. CDR3 sequence (DNA): TGCGCCAGCAGCGACCCGACAGGGTTGAACACTGAAGCTTTCTTT.

The chain uses TRBV2 and TRBJ1-2; no clear D. Germline CDR1 SNHLY, CDR2 FYNNEI. Between the trimmed V and J ends, which lost 7 bases and 8 bases, there was a span of 11 bases. CDR3 length: 11 amino acids. The CDR3 region is CASMAGYGYTF. The CDR3 DNA reads TGTGCCAGCATGGCGGGGTACGGCTACACCTTC.

The chain links TRBV6-4 to TRBJ1-4; 8 positions match TRBD1. The CDR3 has 15 residues. Trimming at V came to 9 bases and at J to 7 bases, leaving 13 bases not matched to a gene. From germline, CDR1 is MRHNA and CDR2 SNTAGT. CDR3 protein: CASPTGDRRIEKLFF. CDR3 in DNA: TGTGCCAGTCCGACAGGGGATCGTCGGATTGAAAAACTGTTTTTT.

V is TRBV21-1 and J is TRBJ1-6; whether TRBD1, the table's D call, matches the DNA was not checked. TRBV21-1 is a documented pseudogene. This CDR3 comprises 19 residues. CDR3 coding DNA: TGTGCCAGCAGCATCCCCCCTCTTCTCCTCCAGGGGGTTGGTTCACCCCTCCACTTT. It codes for CASSIPPLLLQGVGSPLHF.

The chain uses TRBV7-9 and TRBJ2-1; 12 bases are shared with TRBD2. This CDR3 has 16 residues. Losses at the gene ends were 5 bases for V and 7 bases for J; bases not matched to a gene: 9. The germline gives CDR1 SEHNR, CDR2 FQNEAQ (reference sequence). CDR3 region: CASSERLAGVRNEQFF. The CDR3, as DNA: TGTGCCAGCAGCGAGAGACTAGCGGGGGTTCGGAATGAGCAGTTCTTC.

The chain uses TRBV20-1 and TRBJ2-3; 9 bases are a match to TRBD2. Germline loops: CDR1 DFQATT, CDR2 SNEGSKA (reference sequence). There are 15 residues in the CDR3. The junction had 10 bases not matched to a gene; V was cut back by 3 bases and J by 6 bases. The CDR3 DNA sequence: TGCAGTGCTAGTGAGGCGGGGGGGCCAACTGATACGCAGTATTTT. Its translation: CSASEAGGPTDTQYF.

This clone was recorded once. The chain joins TRBV7-2 to TRBJ2-3; 8 nucleotides line up with TRBD2. This CDR3 has 16 residues. V was pared by 2 bases and J by 4 bases, with 8 bases of the junction left unmatched. Looked up from germline, CDR1 is SGHTA and CDR2 is FQGNSA. This CDR3 reads CASSLKQRGSADTQYF. The CDR3, as DNA: TGTGCCAGCAGCTTAAAACAGCGGGGGTCCGCAGATACGCAGTATTTT.

The genes are TRBV6-5 and TRBJ1-2; 8 bases agree with TRBD1. The CDR3 has 14 residues. From germline, CDR1 is MNHEY and CDR2 SVGAGI. After removal of 0 bases from V and 6 bases from J, the junction contained 3 bases not matched to a gene. CDR3 DNA: TGTGCCAGCAGTTACTCGGGACAGGTCAATGGCTACACCTTC. Its protein product is CASSYSGQVNGYTF.

V is TRBV11-3 and J is TRBJ2-1, with TRBD1 as a possible D gene (6 bases). V was clipped by 7 bases and J by 8 bases, with 24 bases between them. There are 16 residues in the CDR3. Germline V gives CDR1 SGHNT, CDR2 YENEEA. The CDR3 reads CASTPPDWTAVDEQFF. CDR3 DNA: TGTGCCAGCACCCCCCCCGATTGGACAGCTGTGGATGAGCAGTTCTTC.

J is TRBJ1-1 and V is TRBV28; D not certain. Germline CDR1 MDHEN, CDR2 SYDVKM. V lost 2 bases to trimming and J lost 11 bases, with 12 bases between them. This CDR3 has 12 amino acids. Here the CDR3 reads CASSLLQSGAFF. For the CDR3, the DNA is TGTGCCAGCAGTTTACTCCAGTCCGGGGCTTTCTTT.

The genes are TRBV6-5 and TRBJ1-1; D gene unclear. This CDR3 has 13 amino acids. V lost 5 bases, J lost 2 bases, and 9 bases lay in between. Germline assignment: CDR1 MNHEY and CDR2 SVGAGI. CDR3 loop: CASSPTLNTEAFF. CDR3 bases: TGTGCCAGCAGTCCAACATTAAACACTGAAGCTTTCTTT.

The chain employs TRBV9 and TRBJ2-5, with 7 bases identical to TRBD2. This CDR3 contains 14 residues. The junction had 4 bases not matched to a gene; V was cut back by 1 base and J by 4 bases. Germline V lookup: CDR1 SGDLS, CDR2 YYNGEE. The CDR3: CASSVLPGGETQYF. DNA of the CDR3: TGTGCCAGCAGCGTATTACCGGGAGGAGAGACCCAGTACTTC.

The chain carries TRBV29-1 and TRBJ2-7; D may be TRBD2 (5 bases). Germline assignment: CDR1 SQVTM and CDR2 ANQGSEA. Between the trimmed V and J ends, which lost 3 bases and 0 bases, there was a span of 9 bases. The CDR3 runs to 13 residues. The CDR3: CSVDVGSSYEQYF. CDR3 coding DNA: TGCAGCGTTGACGTGGGGAGCTCCTACGAGCAGTACTTC.

The chain links TRBV19 to TRBJ2-7; D ambiguous. In germline, CDR1 is LNHDA, CDR2 SQIVND (reference sequence). The CDR3 has 15 residues. The ends were cut back, 0 bases at V and 0 bases at J, with 9 bases in the middle. CDR3 sequence (DNA): TGTGCCAGTAGTATAGAATGGTCAGGCTCCTACGAGCAGTACTTC. It translates to CASSIEWSGSYEQYF.

The gene calls are TRBV2 and TRBJ2-7, with a tentative D call TRBD1 (5 bases). The CDR3 has 13 amino acids. Germline assignment: CDR1 SNHLY and CDR2 FYNNEI. V was cut by 8 bases and J by 5 bases, with 16 bases left in between. This chain's CDR3 is CASLIQGRNEQYF. The CDR3 nucleotides read TGTGCCAGCTTGATCCAGGGAAGGAACGAGCAGTACTTC.

The V and J genes are TRBV5-1 and TRBJ2-5; no clear D gene. CDR1 is SGHRS, CDR2 YFSETQ, per germline. The CDR3 has 15 residues. Trimming shortened V by 0 bases and J by 2 bases, and 11 bases separated the two germline ends. CDR3 sequence reads: CASSLGDFSQETQYF. CDR3 in DNA: TGCGCCAGCAGCTTGGGTGACTTCAGTCAAGAGACCCAGTACTTC.

This clone was recorded once. This rearrangement joins TRBV7-2 to TRBJ2-7; 8 bases are shared with TRBD1. With V trimmed by 5 bases and J by 3 bases, 6 bases remained unmatched. Germline loops: CDR1 SGHTA, CDR2 FQGNSA. CDR3 length: 14 amino acids. The chain's CDR3 is CASSPTGENYEQYF. The CDR3, as DNA: TGTGCCAGCAGCCCGACAGGGGAGAACTACGAGCAGTACTTC.

This CDR3 is CASRFNRDTEAFF. In DNA form, the CDR3 reads TGTGCCAGTAGATTCAACAGGGACACTGAAGCTTTCTTT. V gene TRBV19 combines with J gene TRBJ1-1; possible D gene TRBD1, 6 bases. This CDR3 region has 13 residues. Trimming shortened V by 6 bases and J by 3 bases, and 11 bases separated the two germline ends. Germline V CDR1 and CDR2: LNHDA, SQIVND (reference sequence).

This sequence joins TRBV5-5 and TRBJ1-3; TRBD1 agrees at 8 bases. CDR1 SGHKS and CDR2 YYEKEE come from the germline V gene (reference sequence). The CDR3 covers 15 residues. J lost 4 bases, V lost 3 bases, and 6 bases had no gene match. Here the CDR3 reads CASSSDRAPGNTIYF. The CDR3 coding sequence is TGTGCCAGCAGCTCGGACAGGGCGCCGGGAAACACCATATATTTT.

The chain uses TRBV7-9 and TRBJ1-2, with TRBD1 matching 7 bases. With 2 bases clipped from V and 6 bases from J, the junction kept 6 bases outside the gene matches. The V gene's germline CDR1 is SEHNR and CDR2 FQNEAQ (reference sequence). The CDR3 length is 14 residues. In DNA form, the CDR3 reads TGTGCCAGCAGCTTATTCGACAGGGTCAATGGCTACACCTTC. Residues: CASSLFDRVNGYTF.

This chain uses TRBV29-1 with TRBJ2-7; 9 nucleotides match TRBD2. The CDR3 is 14 residues long. Germline loops: CDR1 SQVTM, CDR2 ANQGSEA. The ends lost 7 bases at V and 0 bases at J; junction bases unmatched: 7. As DNA, the CDR3 is TGCAGCGGGGCGGGAGGGGTGGCCTCCTACGAGCAGTACTTC. Translating it yields CSGAGGVASYEQYF.

This clone was seen once. The chain links TRBV6-5 to TRBJ1-2; 8 nucleotides agree with TRBD1. Germline values: CDR1 MNHEY, CDR2 SVGAGI. The CDR3 runs 15 residues. V dropped 5 bases and J dropped 2; count of bases not matched to a gene: 7. The CDR3 here is CASSPSWTGNYGYTF. The CDR3 DNA is TGTGCCAGCAGTCCGTCATGGACAGGGAACTATGGCTACACCTTC.

J is TRBJ1-6 and V is TRBV6-5, with D perhaps TRBD1 (5 bases). Trimming took off 2 bases at V and 6 bases at J, with 11 bases between the two ends. CDR3 length: 15 residues. CDR1 is MNHEY and CDR2 is SVGAGI in the germline V gene. CDR3 sequence (DNA): TGTGCCAGCAGTTACCGGGGGTTAGGTAATTCACCCCTCCACTTT. Amino acid sequence: CASSYRGLGNSPLHF.

The chain uses TRBV24-1 and TRBJ1-2, with 9 nucleotides matching TRBD1. Per germline, CDR1 KGHDR and CDR2 SFDVKD. The V and J ends lost 5 bases and 2 bases, in that order; junction bases with no gene match: 5. The CDR3 sequence is 15 residues long. The chain's CDR3 is CATSGSGTGNYGYTF. In DNA form, the CDR3 reads TGTGCCACCAGTGGCTCCGGGACAGGGAACTATGGCTACACCTTC.

The chain recombines TRBV7-6 with TRBJ2-3; the D is unclear. Trimming took off 4 bases at V and 2 bases at J, with 4 bases between the two ends. Germline-derived CDR1 and CDR2 are SGHVS and FNYEAQ. The CDR3 contains 12 residues. The chain's CDR3 is CASSSNTDTQYF. The CDR3, as DNA: TGTGCCAGCAGCTCTAACACAGATACGCAGTATTTT.

CDR3 residues: CASSPRGERAGETQYF. CDR3 bases: TGTGCCAGCTCACCCCGGGGAGAAAGGGCAGGAGAGACCCAGTACTTC. This chain links TRBV18 with TRBJ2-5, with D possibly being TRBD2 (5 bases). The CDR3 totals 16 residues. Germline loops: CDR1 KGHSH, CDR2 LQKENI. V was shortened by 3 bases and J by 4 bases, with 18 bases between the two germline ends.

This clone was counted a single time. The J gene is TRBJ1-2, the V gene TRBV5-4; TRBD1 matches at 11 bases. V trimming: 5 bases; J trimming: 8 bases; junction bases outside the gene matches: 5. Germline-derived CDR1 and CDR2 are SGHNT and YYREEE (reference sequence). CDR3 length equals 13 residues. CDR3 DNA sequence: TGTGCCAGCAGTACGGACAGGGGGCAAGGCTACACCTTC. Amino acids: CASSTDRGQGYTF.